The next 17 T cell receptor beta chains were all read from a single sample in a study of shared clonotypes between healthy human individuals. Cells designated naive CD8 were CD45RO-negative and were positively selected for CCR7, with terminally differentiated effector memory CD45RA+ cells excluded. Sequencing was performed with immunoSEQ multiplex PCR; in TCRdb, only in-frame clones are kept and a portion is missing. The sample holds millions of clones; just under 95% are singletons and the top ten take roughly 1%. Sequencing was done on a sample of naive CD8+ T cells sorted from blood. Receptor source: a man between 18 and 29 years old in good health.

J is TRBJ1-1 and V is TRBV6-5; tentatively, D is TRBD1 (5 bases). This CDR3 region has 11 residues. Trimming left V 5 bases short and J 6 bases short, with 7 bases between. The germline V gene has CDR1 MNHEY and CDR2 SVGAGI. CDR3 region: CASSRDPEAFF. CDR3 DNA: TGTGCCAGCAGTCGGGACCCTGAAGCTTTCTTT.

The CDR3 region is CASSLLRGGYSYEQYF. CDR3 DNA sequence: TGTGCCAGCAGCTTGTTGAGAGGGGGATACTCCTACGAGCAGTACTTC. The rearrangement joins TRBV5-5 to TRBJ2-7; possible D gene TRBD1, 6 bases. Looked up from germline, CDR1 is SGHKS and CDR2 is YYEKEE (reference sequence). This CDR3 has 16 amino acids. The germline V and J ends were trimmed by 1 base and 0 bases, with 14 bases remaining between them. The full variable domain, rest sourced from reference TRBV5-5 and TRBJ2-7, is DAGVTQSPTHLIKTRGQQVTLRCSPISGHKSVSWYQQVLGQGPQFIFQYYEKEERGRGNFPDRFSARQFPNYSSELNVNALLLGDSALYLCASSLLRGGYSYEQYFGPGTRLTVT.

The chain recombines TRBV5-1 with TRBJ2-1; 13 positions agree with TRBD2. CDR3 length: 17 amino acids. CDR1 is SGHRS and CDR2 is YFSETQ in the germline V gene. Trimming cost V 4 bases and J 4 bases; bases outside gene matches: 8. CDR3 residues: CASSLWTSGSQYNEQFF. The CDR3 region has the DNA TGCGCCAGCAGCCTATGGACTAGCGGGAGCCAGTACAATGAGCAGTTCTTC.

The rearrangement links TRBV7-9 to TRBJ2-2; 7 nucleotides align to TRBD1. The V and J ends lost 5 bases and 6 bases, in that order; junction bases with no gene match: 0. CDR1 is SEHNR and CDR2 is FQNEAQ in the germline V gene (reference sequence). The CDR3 has 12 residues. CDR3 DNA sequence: TGTGCCAGCAGCACAGGGGCCGGGGAGCTGTTTTTT. Encoded protein: CASSTGAGELFF.

The chain uses TRBV6-6 and TRBJ2-7; 8 bases are shared with TRBD2. CDR3 length equals 14 residues. V trimming: 7 bases; J trimming: 8 bases; junction bases outside the gene matches: 13. CDR1 and CDR2 (germline): MNHNY, SVGAGI (reference sequence). The CDR3 DNA follows: TGTGCCAGCACCAAGACTAGCGACCTCCTACAGCAGTACTTC. As protein: CASTKTSDLLQQYF.

Here the CDR3 reads CASSSSGKVNYGYTF. The CDR3 DNA follows: TGTGCCAGCAGTTCATCGGGGAAAGTTAATTATGGCTACACCTTC. This chain uses TRBV6-5 with TRBJ1-2; D is undetermined. The CDR3 is 15 amino acids. The V end was cut by 4 bases, the J end by 5 bases, with 17 bases between. Germline assignment: CDR1 MNHEY and CDR2 SVGAGI.

The chain has TRBV7-6 and TRBJ2-1, with TRBD2 identical over 10 bases. The junction had 10 bases not matched to a gene; V was cut back by 3 bases and J by 2 bases. Germline-derived CDR1 and CDR2 are SGHVS and FNYEAQ. This CDR3 has 18 residues. CDR3 nucleotides: TGTGCCAGCAGCTTCACGGCCGACAGCGGGGGGGCCTACAATGAGCAGTTCTTC. Translated: CASSFTADSGGAYNEQFF.

As concerns this clone: Other nucleotide sequences from this sample produce the same CDR3. The chain couples TRBV19 to TRBJ1-2; no reliable D call. Trimming pared 0 bases from V and 4 bases from J, leaving 9 bases between. From germline, CDR1 is LNHDA and CDR2 SQIVND (reference sequence). This CDR3 has 14 amino acids. In DNA, the CDR3 is TGTGCCAGTAGTATAGATCTGGAAGGCTATGGCTACACCTTC. Encoded protein: CASSIDLEGYGYTF.

The J gene is TRBJ1-5, the V gene TRBV27; 7 nucleotides agree with TRBD1. The CDR3 contains 16 residues. J lost 3 bases, V lost 4 bases, and 9 bases had no gene match. The germline V gene has CDR1 MNHEY and CDR2 SMNVEV (reference sequence). CDR3 loop: CASSYGPGTDNQPQHF. For the CDR3, the DNA is TGTGCCAGCAGTTACGGGCCGGGGACAGACAATCAGCCCCAGCATTTT.

V and J are TRBV25-1 and TRBJ2-5; D is possibly TRBD1 (5 bases). V lost 3 bases and J lost 6, with 11 bases in between. CDR3 length equals 13 residues. Germline V lookup: CDR1 MGHDK, CDR2 SYGVNS. This chain's CDR3 is CASSDRVRKTQYF. DNA for the CDR3: TGTGCCAGCAGTGACAGGGTTCGAAAGACCCAGTACTTC.

The chain joins TRBV18 to TRBJ2-7; D perhaps matches TRBD1 (6 bases). Deletions cut 3 bases from V and 0 bases from J, with 12 bases between. Germline values: CDR1 KGHSH, CDR2 LQKENI. The CDR3 is 15 amino acids. CDR3 residues: CASSPDRIFSYEQYF. CDR3 bases: TGTGCCAGCTCACCCGACAGGATCTTCTCCTACGAGCAGTACTTC.

About this clone itself: The same CDR3 arises from other DNA sequences in this sample as well. The chain is built from TRBV9 and TRBJ2-7; weak D call: TRBD1 (5 bases). In germline, CDR1 is SGDLS, CDR2 YYNGEE. The CDR3 runs to 14 residues. The ends were cut back, 0 bases at V and 2 bases at J, with 9 bases in the middle. The CDR3, as DNA: TGTGCCAGCAGCGTAGGGGGCTCGACCTACGAGCAGTACTTC. Amino acid sequence: CASSVGGSTYEQYF.

The gene calls are TRBV7-6 and TRBJ2-5, with D possibly TRBD1 on 5 matching bases. CDR3 length: 13 amino acids. Trimming took 2 bases from V and 4 from J, leaving 8 bases between them. The germline CDR1 and CDR2 sequences are SGHVS and FNYEAQ. This chain's CDR3 is CASSLSTGETQYF. CDR3 sequence (DNA): TGTGCCAGCAGCTTAAGTACAGGAGAGACCCAGTACTTC.

As concerns this clone: Other DNA sequences in the sample encode the same CDR3. The J gene is TRBJ1-5, the V gene TRBV27, with D possibly TRBD1 on 6 matching bases. V was pared by 3 bases and J by 2 bases, with 8 bases between. This CDR3 contains 14 residues. Per germline, CDR1 MNHEY and CDR2 SMNVEV (reference sequence). The CDR3 DNA follows: TGTGCCAGCAGTTTGAGACAGGGCAATCAGCCCCAGCATTTT. This sequence encodes CASSLRQGNQPQHF.

The chain has TRBV4-1 and TRBJ1-1; the D gene is possibly TRBD1 (5 bases). Germline V CDR1 and CDR2: MGHRA, YSYEKL. The CDR3 has 14 residues. Trimming took 1 base from V and 5 from J, leaving 11 bases between them. CDR3 nucleotides: TGCGCCAGCAGCCAAGTCCCCAGGGAGACTGAAGCTTTCTTT. It encodes CASSQVPRETEAFF.

The chain joins TRBV4-1 to TRBJ2-4, with D possibly being TRBD2 (5 bases). Germline V gene lookup returns CDR1 MGHRA and CDR2 YSYEKL. Trimming shortened V by 0 bases and J by 9 bases, and 9 bases separated the two germline ends. The CDR3 totals 13 residues. The CDR3 protein is CASSQDGETIQYF. In DNA form, the CDR3 reads TGCGCCAGCAGCCAAGATGGGGAGACCATTCAGTACTTC.

The chain links TRBV5-5 to TRBJ1-4; D gene unclear. Germline CDR1 is SGHKS and CDR2 is YYEKEE (reference sequence). The V end was cut by 1 base, the J end by 3 bases, with 7 bases between. CDR3 length: 14 amino acids. The CDR3 nucleotides read TGTGCCAGCAGCTTGTCTCTAGCTAATGAAAAACTGTTTTTT. Protein sequence: CASSLSLANEKLFF. The complete variable domain, with remaining parts taken from reference TRBV5-5 and TRBJ1-4, reads DAGVTQSPTHLIKTRGQQVTLRCSPISGHKSVSWYQQVLGQGPQFIFQYYEKEERGRGNFPDRFSARQFPNYSSELNVNALLLGDSALYLCASSLSLANEKLFFGSGTQLSVL.